Shown below are 28 T cell receptor beta chains from a single sample sequenced in a study of T cell changes during pregnancy in multiple sclerosis. Profiling relied on immunoSEQ multiplex PCR, and the TCRdb table lists in-frame clones only, not all of them. The sample contains around 20,000 clones, 80% to 90% of which appear only once. The specimen comprised CD8+ T cells from peripheral blood mononuclear cells, sampled after pregnancy. These receptors were obtained from a female donor in good health, enrolled as a control in a pregnancy study.

This sequence joins TRBV7-6 and TRBJ2-5, with D possibly being TRBD2 (6 bases). This CDR3 is 14 amino acids long. V was cut by 4 bases and J by 5 bases, with 14 bases left in between. The germline gives CDR1 SGHVS, CDR2 FNYEAQ. The CDR3 loop reads CASSSYGGFETQYF. The CDR3 bases are TGTGCCAGCAGCTCGTACGGAGGGTTTGAGACCCAGTACTTC. The variable domain in full, with the rest retrieved from reference TRBV7-6 and TRBJ2-5, is GAGVSQSPRYKVTKRGQDVALRCDPISGHVSLYWYRQALGQGPEFLTYFNYEAQQDKSGLPNDRFSAERPEGSISTLTIQRTEQRDSAMYRCASSSYGGFETQYFGPGTRLLVL.

This chain links TRBV9 with TRBJ2-3, with 13 bases aligning to TRBD2. The ends lost 4 bases at V and 3 bases at J; junction bases unmatched: 5. The CDR3 totals 16 residues. CDR1 SGDLS and CDR2 YYNGEE come from the germline V gene. The CDR3 sequence: CASSSRTSGGTDTQYF. The CDR3 region has the DNA TGTGCCAGCAGCTCTCGGACTAGCGGGGGAACAGATACGCAGTATTTT.

The chain uses TRBV9 and TRBJ2-1; 10 nucleotides line up with TRBD2. CDR1 is SGDLS and CDR2 is YYNGEE in the germline V gene. V gave up 3 bases and J gave up 5 bases; unmatched junction bases: 8. CDR3 size: 16 residues. CDR3: CASSASGGGDNNEQFF. CDR3 nucleotides: TGTGCCAGCAGCGCTAGCGGGGGAGGCGATAACAATGAGCAGTTCTTC.

The chain uses TRBV4-2 and TRBJ2-7; D might be TRBD2 (5 bases). V dropped 0 bases and J dropped 5 bases, with 8 bases sitting between them. CDR3 length: 13 amino acids. CDR1 and CDR2 (germline): LGHNA, YNFKEQ. The CDR3 reads CASSQEAGDEQYF. The CDR3 nucleotides are TGTGCCAGCAGCCAAGAGGCCGGGGACGAGCAGTACTTC.

In this sample, this clone turned up once. The chain uses TRBV18 and TRBJ1-2; a weak D match, TRBD1 (6 bases). The germline V gene has CDR1 KGHSH and CDR2 LQKENI. Trimming stripped 1 base from V and 4 bases from J, with 7 bases between. The CDR3 sequence is 13 residues long. CDR3 sequence: CASSPRGLYGYTF. In DNA form, the CDR3 reads TGTGCCAGCTCACCACGGGGGCTCTATGGCTACACCTTC.

The chain recombines TRBV4-2 with TRBJ1-4; TRBD1 matches 7 bases. CDR1 LGHNA and CDR2 YNFKEQ come from the germline V gene. V gave up 7 bases and J gave up 8 bases; unmatched junction bases: 7. The CDR3 length is 13 residues. CDR3 bases: TGTGCCAGCACGACAGGGAACGAGGAAAAACTGTTTTTT. Its protein is CASTTGNEEKLFF.

The gene calls are TRBV28 and TRBJ2-4; 10 bases align to TRBD1. The junction had 4 bases not matched to a gene; V was cut back by 6 bases and J by 14 bases. This CDR3 comprises 11 residues. Germline V gene lookup returns CDR1 MDHEN and CDR2 SYDVKM. The CDR3 loop reads CASRRGQGEYF. Here the CDR3 DNA reads TGTGCCAGCAGACGAGGACAGGGGGAGTACTTC.

This chain connects TRBV9 to TRBJ1-4; perhaps TRBD1 as D (5 bases). The CDR3 is 15 residues long. Germline V CDR1 and CDR2: SGDLS, YYNGEE. Between the trimmed V and J ends, which lost 1 base and 6 bases, there was a span of 13 bases. CDR3 region: CASSVSGLIHEKLFF. The DNA of the CDR3 is TGTGCCAGCAGCGTATCAGGGCTGATACATGAAAAACTGTTTTTT. The full variable domain, rest sourced from reference TRBV9 and TRBJ1-4, is DSGVTQTPKHLITATGQRVTLRCSPRSGDLSVYWYQQSLDQGLQFLIQYYNGEERAKGNILERFSAQQFPDLHSELNLSSLELGDSALYFCASSVSGLIHEKLFFGSGTQLSVL.

This chain connects TRBV19 to TRBJ2-2; D is uncertain. Germline CDR1 is LNHDA and CDR2 is SQIVND (reference sequence). The V end was cut by 5 bases, the J end by 4 bases, with 8 bases between. The CDR3 loop spans 13 amino acids. In DNA form, the CDR3 reads TGTGCCAGTAGTTTGACACGCACCGGGGAGCTGTTTTTT. It encodes CASSLTRTGELFF.

The chain uses TRBV19 and TRBJ2-5; the match to TRBD1 covers 7 bases. Germline values: CDR1 LNHDA, CDR2 SQIVND (reference sequence). CDR3 size: 17 residues. With 8 bases clipped from V and 0 bases from J, the junction kept 15 bases outside the gene matches. CDR3 protein: CASAQVGSGQNQETQYF. The CDR3 nucleotides read TGTGCCAGTGCTCAAGTGGGCTCGGGACAGAACCAAGAGACCCAGTACTTC.

On this clone itself: The sample has other DNA sequences that encode this CDR3 too. The chain uses TRBV13 and TRBJ2-3; 11 bases fit TRBD2. CDR1 and CDR2 from the germline V gene are PRHDT and FYEKMQ (reference sequence). Trimming cost V 0 bases and J 1 base; bases outside gene matches: 9. This CDR3 has 19 amino acids. CDR3 loop: CASSLGRLAGGQGTDTQYF. In DNA, the CDR3 is TGTGCCAGCAGCTTAGGCCGGTTAGCGGGGGGGCAAGGCACAGATACGCAGTATTTT.

This rearrangement joins TRBV19 to TRBJ2-7, with 7 positions matching TRBD2. CDR1 is LNHDA, CDR2 SQIVND, per germline (reference sequence). V lost 2 bases and J lost 4; bases outside the gene matches: 2. The CDR3 runs to 13 residues. This chain's CDR3 is CASSIRDYYEQYF. The CDR3 coding sequence is TGTGCCAGTAGTATACGGGACTATTACGAGCAGTACTTC.

The genes are TRBV6-1 and TRBJ1-5, with 11 bases matching TRBD1. Trimming removed 9 bases from V and 6 bases from J; junction bases left unmatched: 4. Germline CDR1 reads MNHNS; CDR2 reads SASEGT. The CDR3 consists of 13 residues. The CDR3 DNA sequence: TGTGCCAGTCCCGGGACAGGGGGTCAGCCCCAGCATTTT. This translates into CASPGTGGQPQHF.

The V gene is TRBV7-9, the J gene TRBJ2-5; 10 bases align to TRBD1. The length of the CDR3 is 16 residues. Germline V lookup: CDR1 SEHNR, CDR2 FQNEAQ (reference sequence). Trimming cost V 3 bases and J 2 bases; bases outside gene matches: 6. The CDR3 loop reads CASSFGQGVVQETQYF. The CDR3, as DNA: TGTGCCAGCAGCTTTGGACAGGGGGTCGTACAAGAGACCCAGTACTTC.

This clone came up once. The CDR3: CASSQGSLGAGVSNQPQHF. DNA of the CDR3: TGTGCCAGCAGCCAAGGATCGTTGGGGGCAGGGGTTAGCAATCAGCCCCAGCATTTT. This rearrangement joins TRBV11-2 to TRBJ1-5; tentatively, D is TRBD1 (6 bases). Germline CDR1 is SGHAT and CDR2 is FQNNGV. Trimming took 5 bases from V and 0 from J, leaving 23 bases between them. This CDR3 comprises 19 residues.

This clone has just a few counts. This chain uses TRBV6-6 with TRBJ2-1; 9 nucleotides line up with TRBD2. CDR1 MNHNY and CDR2 SVGAGI come from the germline V gene (reference sequence). The CDR3 extends over 16 amino acids. The V and J ends lost 6 bases and 5 bases, in that order; junction bases with no gene match: 11. CDR3 nucleotides: TGTGCCAGCAGCTCTGAAGCGGGGGGATTTAACAATGAGCAGTTCTTC. Its protein product is CASSSEAGGFNNEQFF.

This chain uses TRBV11-2 with TRBJ1-2, with 12 bases identical to TRBD1. V shed 5 bases and J 11 bases; nucleotides not matched to a gene: 6. CDR3 length: 13 residues. The germline V gene has CDR1 SGHAT and CDR2 FQNNGV. The CDR3 is CASSHGTGGWYTF. CDR3 DNA: TGTGCCAGCAGCCACGGGACAGGGGGCTGGTACACCTTC.

V and J are TRBV5-1 and TRBJ1-2; 8 bases align to TRBD1. CDR1 is SGHRS, CDR2 YFSETQ, per germline. The J segment lost 0 bases and the V segment lost 0 bases, leaving 7 bases of the junction unmatched. The CDR3 contains 17 residues. The CDR3 protein is CASSLGDRGPANYGYTF. CDR3 sequence (DNA): TGCGCCAGCAGCTTGGGCGACAGGGGACCTGCTAACTATGGCTACACCTTC. The full variable domain, in which reference TRBV5-1 and TRBJ1-2 provide the parts outside the CDR3, is KAGVTQTPRYLIKTRGQQVTLSCSPISGHRSVSWYQQTPGQGLQFLFEYFSETQRNKGNFPGRFSGRQFSNSRSEMNVSTLELGDSALYLCASSLGDRGPANYGYTFGSGTRLTVV.

V usage is TRBV27 and J usage is TRBJ2-1; D gene uncertain. The CDR3 totals 11 residues. Trimming took off 5 bases at V and 4 bases at J, with 3 bases between the two ends. Germline lookup yields CDR1 MNHEY and CDR2 SMNVEV (reference sequence). CDR3 in amino acids: CASSAYNEQFF. The DNA for the CDR3 is TGTGCCAGCAGTGCGTACAATGAGCAGTTCTTC.

The chain links TRBV19 to TRBJ1-4; tentatively, D is TRBD1 (6 bases). V lost 4 bases and J 11 bases, leaving 20 bases between the germline ends. The CDR3 runs to 15 residues. Germline V lookup: CDR1 LNHDA, CDR2 SQIVND (reference sequence). The CDR3 protein is CASSTQGSSLGKLFF. The DNA for the CDR3 is TGTGCCAGTAGTACACAGGGATCTAGCTTAGGGAAACTGTTTTTT.

The chain carries TRBV27 and TRBJ1-4, with 11 bases matching TRBD1. The CDR3 loop spans 15 amino acids. Germline V gene data show CDR1 as MNHEY and CDR2 as SMNVEV (reference sequence). With V trimmed by 3 bases and J by 7 bases, 4 bases remained unmatched. CDR3 nucleotide sequence: TGTGCCAGCAGTTTCCGGACAGGGGGCATTGAAAAACTGTTTTTT. Its translation: CASSFRTGGIEKLFF.

V gene TRBV4-2 combines with J gene TRBJ2-3, with 8 bases identical to TRBD2. V was clipped by 0 bases and J by 6 bases; unmatched bases: 2. There are 14 residues in the CDR3. Looked up from germline, CDR1 is LGHNA and CDR2 is YNFKEQ. CDR3 bases: TGTGCCAGCAGCCAAGATAGCGGGGAGGATACGCAGTATTTT. Translating it yields CASSQDSGEDTQYF.

V is TRBV19 and J is TRBJ1-2; D remains unclear. Trimming cost V 3 bases and J 4 bases, with 9 bases left between them. Germline V gene lookup returns CDR1 LNHDA and CDR2 SQIVND (reference sequence). The CDR3 is 13 amino acids. The DNA of the CDR3 is TGTGCCAGTAGTATTATAGGGAGCTATGGCTACACCTTC. This sequence encodes CASSIIGSYGYTF.

The CDR3 sequence: CASGFVTGNTEAFF. DNA of the CDR3: TGTGCCAGTGGGTTTGTCACAGGGAACACTGAAGCTTTCTTT. The chain couples TRBV19 to TRBJ1-1, with D possibly matching TRBD1 (5 bases). The V end was cut by 8 bases, the J end by 1 base, with 14 bases between. CDR3 length equals 14 residues. CDR1 LNHDA and CDR2 SQIVND come from the germline V gene (reference sequence).

The sample holds one count of this clone. The rearrangement links TRBV12-5 to TRBJ1-1; no firm D call. V lost 2 bases, J lost 1 base, and 8 bases lay in between. The CDR3 runs to 14 residues. Per germline, CDR1 LGHNT and CDR2 FRNRAP. The CDR3 here is CASGLNAANTEAFF. CDR3 bases: TGTGCTAGTGGTTTGAACGCGGCGAACACTGAAGCTTTCTTT.

This clone was seen a handful of times. The chain joins TRBV29-1 to TRBJ1-2, with D unresolved. The CDR3 extends over 11 amino acids. CDR1 is SQVTM, CDR2 ANQGSEA, per germline. V shed 3 bases and J shed 6 bases, with 8 bases lying between them. CDR3 sequence: CSVDSRNGYTF. For the CDR3, the DNA is TGCAGCGTTGATAGCAGAAATGGCTACACCTTC.

The chain is built from TRBV6-1 and TRBJ1-2; possibly TRBD1 for D (5 bases). The germline CDR1 and CDR2 sequences are MNHNS and SASEGT. The CDR3 has 14 residues. Trimming shortened V by 0 bases and J by 3 bases, and 8 bases separated the two germline ends. The CDR3 DNA follows: TGTGCCAGCAGTGAAGCCGACAGTTACTATGGCTACACCTTC. Its protein is CASSEADSYYGYTF.

The chain has TRBV7-6 and TRBJ2-3; no firm D call. The CDR3 is 16 residues long. Per germline, CDR1 SGHVS and CDR2 FNYEAQ. V was clipped by 5 bases and J by 0 bases, with 15 bases between them. CDR3 nucleotides: TGTGCCAGCAGCCCGAAATTCGACTCTAGCACAGATACGCAGTATTTT. This translates into CASSPKFDSSTDTQYF.